The 30 T cell receptor beta chains given below trace back to one sample, sequenced in a study of cytomegalovirus exposure and HLA in healthy donors. This table comes from immunoSEQ multiplex PCR, and its TCRdb copy is limited to in-frame clones, with some not included. The sample consists of roughly 170,000 clones, approximately 83% of them appearing once. The sample taken for sequencing was PBMCs. The receptors derive from a woman aged 18-29 years in good health and CMV-seropositive.

The chain is built from TRBV11-2 and TRBJ2-1; tentatively, D is TRBD1 (6 bases). This CDR3 spans 17 amino acids. The V and J ends lost 1 base and 0 bases respectively, with 13 bases between them. Per germline, CDR1 SGHAT and CDR2 FQNNGV. CDR3 sequence reads: CASSLAVNRASYNEQFF. In DNA, the CDR3 is TGTGCCAGCAGCTTAGCCGTCAACAGGGCCTCCTACAATGAGCAGTTCTTC.

The V gene is TRBV7-7, the J gene TRBJ2-1; D might be TRBD1 (5 bases). Trimming removed 5 bases from V and 1 base from J, with 9 bases in between. The CDR3 is 14 amino acids. Germline CDR1 SSHAT, CDR2 FNYEAQ (reference sequence). This CDR3 reads CASSPGSSYNEQFF. The CDR3 DNA reads as TGTGCCAGCAGCCCAGGGTCTTCCTACAATGAGCAGTTCTTC.

Only a few counts were recorded for this clone. The chain joins TRBV6-1 to TRBJ2-2; 10 bases match TRBD1. From germline, CDR1 is MNHNS and CDR2 SASEGT. The CDR3 loop spans 15 amino acids. The V gene end was trimmed by 8 bases and the J gene end by 3 bases; junction bases not matched to a gene: 6. CDR3 loop: CASPTGTGDTGELFF. The CDR3 nucleotides read TGTGCCAGCCCTACCGGGACAGGGGACACCGGGGAGCTGTTTTTT.

The rearrangement joins TRBV2 to TRBJ1-1; D possibly corresponds to TRBD1 (6 bases). Germline lookup yields CDR1 SNHLY and CDR2 FYNNEI. This CDR3 is built from 13 residues. The germline V and J ends were trimmed by 8 bases and 6 bases, with 16 bases remaining between them. CDR3 in DNA: TGTGCCAGCGGACAGTGGGGCATCGCTGAAGCTTTCTTT. Translation: CASGQWGIAEAFF. The variable domain in full, with the rest retrieved from reference TRBV2 and TRBJ1-1, is EPEVTQTPSHQVTQMGQEVILRCVPISNHLYFYWYRQILGQKVEFLVSFYNNEISEKSEIFDDQFSVERPDGSNFTLKIRSTKLEDSAMYFCASGQWGIAEAFFGQGTRLTVV.

The J gene is TRBJ1-3, the V gene TRBV25-1; 10 bases map to TRBD1. V lost 2 bases and J lost 2; bases outside the gene matches: 6. Germline CDR1 reads MGHDK; CDR2 reads SYGVNS. This CDR3 region has 17 residues. The DNA for the CDR3 is TGTGCCAGCAGTGAAAATTGGGGACAGGGGCCTGGAAACACCATATATTTT. Its protein product is CASSENWGQGPGNTIYF.

The J gene is TRBJ1-2, the V gene TRBV7-2; D is uncertain. Germline V gene lookup returns CDR1 SGHTA and CDR2 FQGNSA. The V gene lost 5 bases and the J gene lost 4 bases, with 17 bases spanning the gap. This CDR3 is 15 amino acids long. Written as DNA, the CDR3 is TGTGCCAGCAGCATACGGGAGGACGGATTCTATGGCTACACCTTC. The encoded protein is CASSIREDGFYGYTF. Based on the CDR3 plus reference TRBV7-2 and TRBJ1-2, the full variable domain is GAGVSQSPSNKVTEKGKDVELRCDPISGHTALYWYRQSLGQGLEFLIYFQGNSAPDKSGLPSDRFSAERTGGSVSTLTIQRTQQEDSAVYLCASSIREDGFYGYTFGSGTRLTVV.

The chain combines TRBV9 with TRBJ1-4; TRBD1 matches at 10 bases. Germline assignment: CDR1 SGDLS and CDR2 YYNGEE. V shed 4 bases and J 8 bases; nucleotides not matched to a gene: 8. The CDR3 totals 15 residues. The CDR3 sequence is CASSPRDRGEEKLFF. As DNA, the CDR3 is TGTGCCAGCAGCCCCAGGGACAGGGGAGAAGAAAAACTGTTTTTT.

This clone has more than one count but fewer than ten. The chain has TRBV7-2 and TRBJ2-3; D is possibly TRBD2 (6 bases). V lost 4 bases and J 5 bases, leaving 10 bases between the germline ends. The CDR3 totals 13 residues. Germline lookup yields CDR1 SGHTA and CDR2 FQGNSA. In nucleotides, the CDR3 is TGTGCCAGCAGCTGGACCGGGGGAGATACGCAGTATTTT. Protein: CASSWTGGDTQYF.

The chain employs TRBV18 and TRBJ1-1; D possibly corresponds to TRBD1 (5 bases). The germline CDR1 and CDR2 sequences are KGHSH and LQKENI. Trimming took off 2 bases at V and 12 bases at J, with 16 bases between the two ends. The CDR3 is 13 residues long. Here the CDR3 reads CASSPYGGDVTFF. Written as DNA, the CDR3 is TGTGCCAGCTCACCATACGGGGGTGACGTGACTTTCTTT.

V is TRBV7-6 and J is TRBJ2-1; a weak D match, TRBD2 (5 bases). This CDR3 has 14 residues. CDR1 and CDR2 (germline): SGHVS, FNYEAQ. The V and J ends lost 6 bases and 9 bases respectively, with 18 bases between them. The CDR3 is CASRAGPQSGEQFF. CDR3 DNA sequence: TGTGCCAGCAGAGCCGGGCCCCAAAGCGGTGAGCAGTTCTTC.

The chain recombines TRBV29-1 with TRBJ1-1; 9 bases map to TRBD1. CDR1 is SQVTM, CDR2 ANQGSEA, per germline. The V gene end was trimmed by 2 bases and the J gene end by 5 bases; junction bases not matched to a gene: 18. The CDR3 is 18 residues long. This CDR3 is CSVEPKELYRGRQTEAFF. The CDR3 DNA reads as TGCAGCGTTGAACCCAAAGAACTATACAGGGGGCGGCAGACTGAAGCTTTCTTT.

This rearrangement joins TRBV4-2 to TRBJ2-7; D possibly corresponds to TRBD1 (5 bases). Between the trimmed V and J ends, which lost 0 bases and 2 bases, there was a span of 8 bases. This CDR3 is 14 amino acids long. Germline V gene lookup returns CDR1 LGHNA and CDR2 YNFKEQ. The CDR3 DNA reads as TGTGCCAGCAGCCAAGACAGGGTACCCTACGAGCAGTACTTC. This sequence encodes CASSQDRVPYEQYF.

The chain combines TRBV18 with TRBJ1-1, with 9 bases lining up with TRBD1. V was pared by 6 bases and J by 8 bases, with 13 bases of the junction left unmatched. Per the germline V gene, CDR1 is KGHSH and CDR2 is LQKENI. CDR3 length: 15 residues. In nucleotides, the CDR3 is TGTGCCAGCTCCCGAAAAGTCGACAGGGGGGGAGAAGCTTTCTTT. This codes for CASSRKVDRGGEAFF.

The chain combines TRBV4-3 with TRBJ2-3; possible D gene TRBD2, 7 bases. The V gene lost 3 bases and the J gene lost 4 bases, with 11 bases spanning the gap. CDR3 length equals 14 residues. CDR1 is LGHNA, CDR2 YSLEER, per germline. In DNA form, the CDR3 reads TGCGCCAGCAGCCAGAGGGGGGGTTCAGATACGCAGTATTTT. Translation gives CASSQRGGSDTQYF.

The J gene is TRBJ1-2, the V gene TRBV7-3; 9 bases match TRBD1. V was pared by 3 bases and J by 0 bases, with 8 bases of the junction left unmatched. Germline CDR1 and CDR2: SGHTA and FQGTGA. The CDR3 contains 17 residues. DNA for the CDR3: TGTGCCAGCAGCTTTGGGACAGGGCGGCCTACTAACTATGGCTACACCTTC. It translates to CASSFGTGRPTNYGYTF.

This clone was counted a single time. The genes are TRBV27 and TRBJ1-1; possible D gene TRBD1, 6 bases. Germline V CDR1 and CDR2: MNHEY, SMNVEV (reference sequence). V gave up 8 bases and J gave up 1 base, with 11 bases separating them. The CDR3 runs 13 residues. CDR3 coding DNA: TGTGCCAGCGGTGCAGGGGCGAACACTGAAGCTTTCTTT. Translating gives CASGAGANTEAFF.

This sequence joins TRBV10-3 and TRBJ2-7; 9 bases map to TRBD1. Germline V gene sequence: CDR1 ENHRY, CDR2 SYGVKD. The V gene end was trimmed by 5 bases and the J gene end by 3 bases; junction bases not matched to a gene: 8. CDR3 length equals 15 residues. Here the CDR3 DNA reads TGTGCCATCAGTCGTGGGACAGGGAAAGTCTACGAGCAGTACTTC. Protein product: CAISRGTGKVYEQYF.

The chain couples TRBV7-6 to TRBJ1-1; possibly TRBD1 for D (5 bases). The CDR3 has 15 amino acids. Germline V CDR1 and CDR2: SGHVS, FNYEAQ. With 1 base removed from V and 1 base from J, the gap between germline ends came to 10 bases. The CDR3 sequence: CASSLGRQRNTEAFF. CDR3 coding DNA: TGTGCCAGCAGCTTAGGGAGACAGAGGAACACTGAAGCTTTCTTT. The full variable domain, rest sourced from reference TRBV7-6 and TRBJ1-1, is GAGVSQSPRYKVTKRGQDVALRCDPISGHVSLYWYRQALGQGPEFLTYFNYEAQQDKSGLPNDRFSAERPEGSISTLTIQRTEQRDSAMYRCASSLGRQRNTEAFFGQGTRLTVV.

This chain connects TRBV6-1 to TRBJ1-5; tentatively, D is TRBD1 (5 bases). Per germline, CDR1 MNHNS and CDR2 SASEGT. The CDR3 runs to 17 residues. Trimming took 4 bases from V and 0 from J, leaving 16 bases between them. CDR3 sequence: CASSVVQGSNSNQPQHF. CDR3 sequence (DNA): TGTGCCAGCAGTGTTGTTCAGGGTAGTAATAGCAATCAGCCCCAGCATTTT.

The V gene is TRBV5-6, the J gene TRBJ1-6, with a weak D call TRBD1 (5 bases). The length of the CDR3 is 14 residues. V was cut by 7 bases and J by 8 bases, with 16 bases left in between. Looked up from germline, CDR1 is SGHDT and CDR2 is YYEEEE. The CDR3 coding sequence is TGTGCCAGCGAAACCAAATCCAGGGATTCACCCCTCCACTTT. Its protein is CASETKSRDSPLHF.

The chain recombines TRBV4-3 with TRBJ2-2, with D tentatively TRBD2 (6 bases). V lost 0 bases, J lost 5 bases, and 13 bases lay in between. The CDR3 length is 16 residues. Germline CDR1 reads LGHNA; CDR2 reads YSLEER. In DNA form, the CDR3 reads TGCGCCAGCAGCCAAGAGGGGTCGGGGAGGACCGGGGAGCTGTTTTTT. Encoded protein: CASSQEGSGRTGELFF.

This chain connects TRBV20-1 to TRBJ1-1; D gene ambiguous. The CDR3 is 11 amino acids. The germline V gene has CDR1 DFQATT and CDR2 SNEGSKA (reference sequence). Trimming shortened V by 3 bases and J by 9 bases, and 11 bases separated the two germline ends. The DNA for the CDR3 is TGCAGTGCTAGCCCCGGGGTAAAAGCTTTCTTT. This gives the protein CSASPGVKAFF.

The chain carries TRBV4-3 and TRBJ1-3; D ambiguous. The CDR3 contains 15 residues. With 0 bases removed from V and 0 bases from J, the gap between germline ends came to 6 bases. Germline CDR1 reads LGHNA; CDR2 reads YSLEER. CDR3 nucleotides: TGCGCCAGCAGCCAAGATCGGTTCTCTGGAAACACCATATATTTT. Protein: CASSQDRFSGNTIYF.

This chain links TRBV7-2 with TRBJ2-1, with 11 nucleotides matching TRBD2. V shed 0 bases and J 6 bases; nucleotides not matched to a gene: 10. Germline V lookup: CDR1 SGHTA, CDR2 FQGNSA. The CDR3 is 18 residues long. The CDR3 DNA sequence: TGTGCCAGCAGCTTAGCGCTAGCGGGGGGTCACCGCCTCAATGAGCAGTTCTTC. Amino acids: CASSLALAGGHRLNEQFF.

The sample holds a few counts of this clone. This chain uses TRBV27 with TRBJ2-2; 10 nucleotides line up with TRBD1. Trimming took 2 bases from V and 4 from J; bases not matched to a gene: 4. The V gene's germline CDR1 is MNHEY and CDR2 SMNVEV (reference sequence). The CDR3 sequence is 16 residues long. The CDR3 nucleotides are TGTGCCAGCAGTTTAGGGGGACAGGGGAGCACCGGGGAGCTGTTTTTT. As protein: CASSLGGQGSTGELFF.

The gene calls are TRBV7-2 and TRBJ2-2; perhaps TRBD2 as D (7 bases). V dropped 5 bases and J dropped 4 bases, with 17 bases sitting between them. The CDR3 has 16 amino acids. Germline V gene sequence: CDR1 SGHTA, CDR2 FQGNSA. CDR3 DNA sequence: TGTGCCAGCAGCCCTACTCCGGGGGGCATCACCGGGGAGCTGTTTTTT. It codes for CASSPTPGGITGELFF.

The chain recombines TRBV11-3 with TRBJ2-2; TRBD1 is a possible D gene (6 bases). Germline V CDR1 and CDR2: SGHNT, YENEEA. Trimming took off 0 bases at V and 3 bases at J, with 17 bases between the two ends. The CDR3 consists of 18 residues. This chain's CDR3 is CASSLEGWGLEYTGELFF. The CDR3 DNA reads TGTGCCAGCAGCTTAGAGGGCTGGGGGCTAGAGTACACCGGGGAGCTGTTTTTT.

This clone counts as large. The rearrangement links TRBV18 to TRBJ2-1; D unresolved. This CDR3 is 11 amino acids long. Germline loops: CDR1 KGHSH, CDR2 LQKENI. V lost 4 bases and J 9 bases, leaving 7 bases between the germline ends. CDR3 residues: CASSLSVEQFF. DNA for the CDR3: TGTGCCAGCTCACTATCTGTTGAGCAGTTCTTC.

The V call is TRBV10-2, the J call TRBJ1-5; perhaps TRBD1 as D (5 bases). The CDR3 contains 13 residues. CDR1 is WSHSY, CDR2 SAAADI, per germline. Deletions cut 9 bases from V and 0 bases from J, with 9 bases between. The CDR3 protein is CASRGNSNQPQHF. In nucleotides, the CDR3 is TGCGCCAGTAGGGGCAATAGCAATCAGCCCCAGCATTTT.

The V and J genes are TRBV5-1 and TRBJ1-4, with 9 bases identical to TRBD1. Unmatched junction bases numbered 6, after V lost 1 base and J lost 8 bases. CDR1 and CDR2 from the germline V gene are SGHRS and YFSETQ. The CDR3 runs to 15 residues. The CDR3: CASSLTGGFNEKLFF. DNA of the CDR3: TGCGCCAGCAGCTTGACAGGGGGCTTTAACGAAAAACTGTTTTTT. Full variable domain (rest looked up from reference TRBV5-1 and TRBJ1-4): KAGVTQTPRYLIKTRGQQVTLSCSPISGHRSVSWYQQTPGQGLQFLFEYFSETQRNKGNFPGRFSGRQFSNSRSEMNVSTLELGDSALYLCASSLTGGFNEKLFFGSGTQLSVL.